The T cell receptor (beta chain) under discussion was sequenced for a study of T cell responses to AZD1222 COVID-19 vaccine. The assay was immunoSEQ multiplex PCR, and TCRdb's table has in-frame clones only and misses some. The sample includes approximately 110,000 clones, roughly nine tenths of them seen just once. Details on this clone: Its antigen is unknown.

The study's findings and limits: All repertoire sampling was performed exclusively after the peak T cell response.

This sequence was found in an adult in good health. Sequenced here: peripheral blood, sampled on day 0 of AZD1222 vaccination.

The CDR3 spells CASSKETGANVLTF. The CDR3 DNA reads as TGTGCCAGCAGTAAAGAGACTGGGGCCAACGTCCTGACTTTC. The chain is built from TRBV28 and TRBJ2-6; D uncertain. This CDR3 has 14 amino acids. Germline CDR1 is MDHEN and CDR2 is SYDVKM. V was cut by 5 bases and J by 2 bases, with 7 bases left in between.